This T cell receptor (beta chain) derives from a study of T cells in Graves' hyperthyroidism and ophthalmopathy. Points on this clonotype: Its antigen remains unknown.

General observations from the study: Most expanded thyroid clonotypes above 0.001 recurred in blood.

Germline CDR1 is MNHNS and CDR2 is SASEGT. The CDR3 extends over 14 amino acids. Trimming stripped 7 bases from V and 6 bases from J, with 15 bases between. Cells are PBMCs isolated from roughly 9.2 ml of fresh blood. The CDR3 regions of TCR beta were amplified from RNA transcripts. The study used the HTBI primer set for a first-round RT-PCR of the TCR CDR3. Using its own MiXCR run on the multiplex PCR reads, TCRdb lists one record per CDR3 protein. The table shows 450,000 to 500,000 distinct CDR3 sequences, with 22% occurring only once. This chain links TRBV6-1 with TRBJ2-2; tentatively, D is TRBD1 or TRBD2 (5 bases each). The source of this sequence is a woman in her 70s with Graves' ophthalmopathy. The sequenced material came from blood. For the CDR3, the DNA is TGTGCCAGCACTCGGACATGGCGGGCCGGGGAGCTGTTTTTT. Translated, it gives CASTRTWRAGELFF.